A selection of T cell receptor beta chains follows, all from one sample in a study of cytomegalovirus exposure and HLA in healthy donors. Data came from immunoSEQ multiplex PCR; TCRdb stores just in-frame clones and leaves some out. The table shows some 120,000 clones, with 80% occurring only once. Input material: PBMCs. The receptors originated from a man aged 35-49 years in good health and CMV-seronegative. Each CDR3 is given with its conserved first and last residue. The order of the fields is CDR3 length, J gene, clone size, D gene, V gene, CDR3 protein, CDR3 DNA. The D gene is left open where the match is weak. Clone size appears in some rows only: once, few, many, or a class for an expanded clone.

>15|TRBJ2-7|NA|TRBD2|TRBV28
CASSNSGTSSYEQYF
TGTGCCAGCAGTAATAGCGGGACAAGCTCCTACGAGCAGTACTTC
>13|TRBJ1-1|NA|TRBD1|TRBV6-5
CASSDREYTEAFF
TGTGCCAGCAGTGACAGGGAGTACACTGAAGCTTTCTTT
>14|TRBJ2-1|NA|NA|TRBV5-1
CASSLTGSYNEQFF
TGCGCCAGCAGCCTGACTGGTTCTTACAATGAGCAGTTCTTC
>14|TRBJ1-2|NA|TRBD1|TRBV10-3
CAISEGTGGFGYTF
TGTGCCATCAGTGAGGGGACAGGGGGCTTTGGCTACACCTTC
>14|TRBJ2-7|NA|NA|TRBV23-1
CASSRYSRSHEQYF
TGCGCCAGCAGTCGATATTCCCGGTCCCACGAGCAGTACTTC
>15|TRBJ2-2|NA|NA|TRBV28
CASGLSSLGSGELFF
TGTGCCAGCGGGCTCTCTAGCCTTGGATCCGGGGAGCTGTTTTTT
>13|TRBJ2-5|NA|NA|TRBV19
CASSIWSGETQYF
TGTGCCAGTAGTATTTGGAGCGGGGAGACCCAGTACTTC
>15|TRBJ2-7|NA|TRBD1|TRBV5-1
CASSLTGTGPYEQYF
TGCGCCAGCAGCTTAACTGGGACAGGCCCCTACGAGCAGTACTTC
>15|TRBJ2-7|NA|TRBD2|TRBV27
CASSHGLAADYEQYF
TGTGCCAGCAGTCACGGACTAGCCGCTGATTACGAGCAGTACTTC
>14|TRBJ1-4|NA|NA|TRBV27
CASSLMGASEKLFF
TGTGCCAGCAGTTTGATGGGGGCGAGTGAAAAACTGTTTTTT
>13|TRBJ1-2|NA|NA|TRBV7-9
CASSALEISGYTF
TGTGCCAGCAGCGCGTTAGAAATAAGTGGCTACACCTTC
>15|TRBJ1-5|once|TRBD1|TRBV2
CASRTGAFSSQPQHF
TGTGCCAGTCGGACAGGGGCTTTTTCGTCGCAGCCCCAGCATTTT
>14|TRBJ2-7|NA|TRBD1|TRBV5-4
CASSGQGGSHEQYF
TGTGCCAGCAGCGGACAGGGGGGTTCTCACGAGCAGTACTTC
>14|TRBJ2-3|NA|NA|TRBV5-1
CASSTGPGADTQYF
TGCGCCAGCAGCACCGGGCCAGGGGCGGATACGCAGTATTTT
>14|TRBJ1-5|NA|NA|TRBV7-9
CASSSGGGNQPQHF
TGTGCCAGCAGCTCCGGGGGTGGCAATCAGCCCCAGCATTTT
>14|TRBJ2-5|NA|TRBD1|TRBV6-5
CASSYSAGGGEQYF
TGTGCCAGCAGTTACTCGGCAGGGGGCGGGGAGCAGTACTTC
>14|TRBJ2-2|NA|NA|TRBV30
CAWSTRVDTGELFF
TGTGCCTGGAGTACCAGGGTCGACACCGGGGAGCTGTTTTTT
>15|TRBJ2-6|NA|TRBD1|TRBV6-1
CASLQGAGGANVLTF
TGTGCCAGCCTACAGGGGGCGGGTGGGGCCAACGTCCTGACTTTC
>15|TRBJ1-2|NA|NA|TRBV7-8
CASSPPRYSNHGYTF
TGTGCCAGCAGCCCCCCTCGGTATAGCAACCATGGCTACACCTTC
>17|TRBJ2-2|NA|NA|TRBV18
CASSIGTPNSNTGELFF
TGTGCCAGCTCAATCGGGACACCTAACTCGAACACCGGGGAGCTGTTTTTT
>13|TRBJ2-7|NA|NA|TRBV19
CASSLQALGEQYF
TGTGCCAGTAGTCTGCAGGCTCTCGGCGAGCAGTACTTC
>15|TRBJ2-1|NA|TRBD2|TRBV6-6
CASSYQGLANNEQFF
TGTGCCAGCAGTTACCAGGGACTAGCGAACAATGAGCAGTTCTTC
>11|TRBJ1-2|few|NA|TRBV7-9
CASSRQYGYTF
TGTGCCAGCAGCCGACAGTATGGCTACACCTTC
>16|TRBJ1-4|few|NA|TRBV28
CASSPTGSLAREKLFF
TGTGCCAGCAGTCCAACAGGGTCCCTGGCGAGGGAAAAACTGTTTTTT
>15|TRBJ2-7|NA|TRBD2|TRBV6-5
CASSYSGLAGTEQYF
TGTGCCAGCAGTTACTCGGGACTAGCGGGGACCGAGCAGTACTTC
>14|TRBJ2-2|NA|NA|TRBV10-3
CAITSGLNTGELFF
TGTGCCATCACTTCGGGGTTGAACACCGGGGAGCTGTTTTTT
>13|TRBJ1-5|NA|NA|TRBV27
CASSLGSNQPQHF
TGTGCCAGCAGTTTAGGCAGCAATCAGCCCCAGCATTTT
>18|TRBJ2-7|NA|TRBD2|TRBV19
CASTSQDLAGGPPYEQYF
TGTGCCAGTACCTCTCAAGATCTAGCGGGAGGTCCCCCCTACGAGCAGTACTTC
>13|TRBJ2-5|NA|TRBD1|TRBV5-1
CASSRGLGETQYF
TGCGCCAGCAGCAGGGGGCTTGGAGAGACCCAGTACTTC
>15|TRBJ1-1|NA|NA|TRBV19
CASSIGPRGGTEAFF
TGTGCCAGTAGTATAGGCCCCCGGGGAGGGACTGAAGCTTTCTTT
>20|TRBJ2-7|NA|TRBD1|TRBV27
CASSASLNRLGTGGSYEQYF
TGTGCCAGCAGTGCCTCCCTGAATAGACTTGGGACAGGGGGTTCCTACGAGCAGTACTTC
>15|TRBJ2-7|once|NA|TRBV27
CASSSRLANSYEQYF
TGTGCCAGCAGTTCACGGCTAGCGAACTCCTACGAGCAGTACTTC
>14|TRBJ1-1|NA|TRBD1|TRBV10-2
CASRGTGLNTEAFF
TGCGCCAGCAGGGGGACAGGGCTGAACACTGAAGCTTTCTTT
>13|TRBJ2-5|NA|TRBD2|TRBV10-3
CAIGSGGRATQYF
TGTGCCATCGGGAGTGGCGGGAGGGCGACCCAGTACTTC
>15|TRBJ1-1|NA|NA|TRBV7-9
CASSLHRADNAEAFF
TGTGCCAGCAGCTTGCACAGAGCCGATAATGCTGAAGCTTTCTTT
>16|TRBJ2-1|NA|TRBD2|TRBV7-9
CASSLDFLAGPNEQFF
TGTGCCAGCAGCTTAGATTTTCTAGCGGGGCCCAATGAGCAGTTCTTC
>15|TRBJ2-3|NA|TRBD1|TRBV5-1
CASSPGQGGIDTQYF
TGCGCCAGCAGCCCGGGACAGGGTGGTATAGATACGCAGTATTTT
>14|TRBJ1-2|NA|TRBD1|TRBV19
CASSVQTGGYGYTF
TGTGCCAGTAGCGTTCAGACAGGGGGCTATGGCTACACCTTC